Below are 20 T cell receptor beta chains sequenced from a single sample in a study of cytomegalovirus exposure and HLA in healthy donors. PCR used 60 Vbeta primers and 13 Jbeta primers. Method: immunoSEQ multiplex PCR; TCRdb's copy keeps in-frame clones and lacks some. The data hold fewer than 250,000 clones, with 70% to 85% observed a single time. Sequencing used PBMCs. These receptors were taken from a girl between 2 and 10 years old in good health and CMV-seronegative.

This rearrangement joins TRBV6-5 to TRBJ1-2, with unresolved D. The V end lost 8 bases, the J end lost 2 bases, and 12 bases lay between the germline ends. Germline CDR1 MNHEY, CDR2 SVGAGI. The CDR3 covers 13 residues. The CDR3 DNA reads TGTGCCAGCGCAGGTTATCCGAACTATGGCTACACCTTC. This encodes CASAGYPNYGYTF.

The J gene is TRBJ2-2, the V gene TRBV4-1, with 10 bases lining up with TRBD1. The CDR3 spans 15 residues. The germline CDR1 and CDR2 sequences are MGHRA and YSYEKL. Trimming at V came to 4 bases and at J to 6 bases, leaving 5 bases not matched to a gene. Here the CDR3 DNA reads TGCGCCAGCAGCCTCTCCGGGACAGGGGCCGGGGAGCTGTTTTTT. Translated, it gives CASSLSGTGAGELFF.

The V call is TRBV5-1, the J call TRBJ2-3, with D possibly TRBD1 on 5 matching bases. V gave up 0 bases and J gave up 0 bases, with 5 bases separating them. This CDR3 has 14 residues. Germline CDR1 SGHRS, CDR2 YFSETQ. CDR3 in DNA: TGCGCCAGCAGCTTGGAGGGGAGCACAGATACGCAGTATTTT. It codes for CASSLEGSTDTQYF.

The CDR3 reads CASHSDRVSSGELFF. The CDR3 DNA follows: TGTGCCAGCCACTCCGACAGGGTGTCGAGCGGGGAGCTGTTTTTT. This chain uses TRBV6-1 with TRBJ2-2; 7 nucleotides agree with TRBD1. Germline V CDR1 and CDR2: MNHNS, SASEGT. The junction had 13 bases not matched to a gene; V was cut back by 8 bases and J by 7 bases. This CDR3 has 15 amino acids.

This sequence joins TRBV20-1 and TRBJ1-2, with a possible D match to TRBD1 (5 bases). The length of the CDR3 is 11 residues. Germline lookup yields CDR1 DFQATT and CDR2 SNEGSKA (reference sequence). CDR3 sequence: CAPGGDYGYTF. The CDR3 DNA reads as TGCGCCCCCGGGGGGGACTATGGCTACACCTTC.

The CDR3 nucleotides are TGTGCCAGCAGAACGGACAGCCCCAATTCACCCCTCCACTTT. Translated: CASRTDSPNSPLHF. V gene TRBV6-5 combines with J gene TRBJ1-6, with D possibly being TRBD1 (6 bases). CDR1 and CDR2 from the germline V gene are MNHEY and SVGAGI. Trimming pared 6 bases from V and 7 bases from J, leaving 13 bases between. This CDR3 spans 14 amino acids.

About this clone: The junction differs from germline at one of its ends, possibly a read error. The gene calls are TRBV7-9 and TRBJ2-1, with 10 bases that match TRBD2. This CDR3 region has 17 residues. Germline assignment: CDR1 SEHNR and CDR2 FQNEAQ (reference sequence). The CDR3 nucleotides are TGTTCCAGCAGCTTCTGGACTAGCGGTTACACCTACAATGAGCAGTTCTTC. Translation: CSSSFWTSGYTYNEQFF.

This clone was seen a few times. The chain combines TRBV25-1 with TRBJ2-3; D ambiguous. The CDR3 loop spans 11 amino acids. The germline V gene has CDR1 MGHDK and CDR2 SYGVNS. The V end lost 3 bases, the J end lost 7 bases, and 5 bases lay between the germline ends. CDR3 in amino acids: CASSERNTQYF. The CDR3 coding sequence is TGTGCCAGCAGTGAGCGAAATACGCAGTATTTT.

This chain links TRBV5-1 with TRBJ1-4; TRBD1 aligns across 7 bases. Germline trimming cut 4 bases from V and 1 base from J; bases unmatched to any gene: 7. Germline CDR1 is SGHRS and CDR2 is YFSETQ. CDR3 length: 16 residues. The CDR3 loop is CASSPDRAQTNEKLFF. The CDR3 DNA reads TGCGCCAGCAGCCCTGACAGGGCCCAAACTAATGAAAAACTGTTTTTT.

The chain couples TRBV19 to TRBJ1-1; 7 bases are a match to TRBD1. With 0 bases clipped from V and 1 base from J, the junction kept 2 bases outside the gene matches. CDR1 LNHDA and CDR2 SQIVND come from the germline V gene (reference sequence). The CDR3 loop spans 15 amino acids. The CDR3 nucleotides read TGTGCCAGTAGTATAGACGGGACAGCGAACACTGAAGCTTTCTTT. This encodes CASSIDGTANTEAFF.

The chain has TRBV6-1 and TRBJ2-1; 8 bases map to TRBD1. Germline V gives CDR1 MNHNS, CDR2 SASEGT. V lost 6 bases and J lost 2; bases outside the gene matches: 6. The CDR3 covers 15 residues. The CDR3 DNA reads TGTGCCAGCAGCGCCGACAGGGGAGCCTACAATGAGCAGTTCTTC. This gives the protein CASSADRGAYNEQFF.

This chain joins TRBV5-4 and TRBJ2-5, with 12 bases matching TRBD1. The ends lost 4 bases at V and 5 bases at J; junction bases unmatched: 9. CDR3 length equals 16 residues. From germline, CDR1 is SGHNT and CDR2 YYREEE (reference sequence). CDR3 sequence: CASSRGQGAVGETQYF. CDR3 in DNA: TGTGCCAGCAGCCGGGGACAGGGGGCCGTGGGGGAGACCCAGTACTTC.

The chain has TRBV29-1 and TRBJ2-7, with D perhaps TRBD1 (6 bases). The V and J ends lost 6 bases and 6 bases respectively, with 24 bases between them. The CDR3 has 15 residues. Germline loops: CDR1 SQVTM, CDR2 ANQGSEA. CDR3 in amino acids: CSVQGIMSSGAEQYF. The CDR3 DNA follows: TGCAGCGTACAGGGTATAATGAGTTCAGGCGCCGAGCAGTACTTC.

This clone appeared a few times. This chain connects TRBV6-1 to TRBJ2-3; tentative D call: TRBD1 (6 bases). Germline-derived CDR1 and CDR2 are MNHNS and SASEGT. V dropped 6 bases and J dropped 0 bases, with 10 bases sitting between them. The CDR3 has 14 residues. CDR3 sequence reads: CASSRQASTDTQYF. The CDR3 DNA reads as TGTGCCAGCAGCAGACAGGCTAGCACAGATACGCAGTATTTT.

The chain links TRBV11-3 to TRBJ2-1; tentative D call: TRBD2 (6 bases). CDR3 length: 15 residues. From germline, CDR1 is SGHNT and CDR2 YENEEA. Trimming stripped 0 bases from V and 5 bases from J, with 11 bases between. Written as DNA, the CDR3 is TGTGCCAGCAGCTTAGATAGCGGTCCCAACAATGAGCAGTTCTTC. Translating it yields CASSLDSGPNNEQFF.

Regarding this clone: In the same sample, other DNA sequences code for this CDR3. V and J are TRBV30 and TRBJ2-1; a possible D gene is TRBD2 (6 bases). The V end was cut by 1 base, the J end by 4 bases, with 8 bases between. The CDR3 has 13 residues. Germline lookup yields CDR1 GTSNPN and CDR2 SVGIG (reference sequence). CDR3 loop: CAWSGDSYNEQFF. CDR3 bases: TGTGCCTGGAGTGGGGACTCGTACAATGAGCAGTTCTTC.

The chain recombines TRBV29-1 with TRBJ2-1; TRBD1 matches 8 bases. Trimming removed 6 bases from V and 6 bases from J; junction bases left unmatched: 7. Germline CDR1 is SQVTM and CDR2 is ANQGSEA. This CDR3 is 13 amino acids long. Here the CDR3 reads CSVDRVLVNEQFF. The CDR3 DNA is TGCAGCGTGGACAGGGTCCTTGTCAATGAGCAGTTCTTC.

This chain joins TRBV5-1 and TRBJ2-3, with 8 positions matching TRBD2. V lost 4 bases to trimming and J lost 6 bases; unmatched junction nucleotides: 7. Germline-derived CDR1 and CDR2 are SGHRS and YFSETQ. This CDR3 spans 14 amino acids. This chain's CDR3 is CASSPGGAGDTQYF. The CDR3 nucleotides read TGCGCCAGCAGCCCCGGGGGGGCCGGGGATACGCAGTATTTT.

V gene TRBV4-1 combines with J gene TRBJ2-1, with TRBD2 identical over 9 bases. CDR1 and CDR2 from the germline V gene are MGHRA and YSYEKL. With 5 bases clipped from V and 7 bases from J, the junction kept 9 bases outside the gene matches. CDR3 length: 15 residues. The DNA for the CDR3 is TGCGCCAGCAGCACAGGGACTAGCTTTAGGAATGAGCAGTTCTTC. It specifies CASSTGTSFRNEQFF.

CDR3 DNA sequence: TGTGCCAGCAGCCGCGGACAGGTCGATAATCAGCCCCAGCATTTT. Protein product: CASSRGQVDNQPQHF. This chain links TRBV2 with TRBJ1-5, with TRBD1 matching 7 bases. The trim removed 6 bases at V and 4 bases at J, leaving 9 bases unmatched. The CDR3 is 15 amino acids. CDR1 is SNHLY, CDR2 FYNNEI, per germline.